One sample yielded the 11 T cell receptor beta chains listed below, sequenced in a study of blood T cells in healthy people across ages. With a J-beta primer mix and a sample-barcoded 5' primer, a second PCR ran about 7 to 11 cycles. Each CDR3 protein gets one entry after TCRdb re-called the 5' RACE reads with MiXCR. The sample yields hundreds of thousands of distinct CDR3 sequences, 58% seen once. Sequencing used blood. These receptors were obtained from a man aged 25-45 years in good health.

The V and J genes are TRBV4-3 and TRBJ2-3; unclear D gene. This CDR3 comprises 15 residues. Germline CDR1 reads LGHNA; CDR2 reads YSLEER. V was cut by 1 base and J by 6 bases, with 14 bases left in between. The CDR3 here is CASSQVGINWDTQYF. The CDR3 DNA is TGCGCCAGCAGCCAAGTAGGGATAAATTGGGATACGCAGTATTTT.

This clonotype was detected only a few times. The chain has TRBV6-6 and TRBJ2-3; perhaps TRBD1 as D (6 bases). V lost 8 bases, J lost 1 base, and 10 bases lay in between. CDR1 and CDR2 (germline): MNHNY, SVGAGI (reference sequence). The CDR3 runs 13 residues. CDR3 DNA sequence: TGTGCCAGCGGGGGCCACCGCACAGATACGCAGTATTTT. Its protein product is CASGGHRTDTQYF.

CDR3 protein: CASSSPGTSGRNEQFF. The CDR3 region has the DNA TGTGCCAGCAGTTCTCCGGGGACTAGCGGGAGGAATGAGCAGTTCTTC. The chain links TRBV6-5 to TRBJ2-1, with 15 positions matching TRBD2. V lost 4 bases, J lost 7 bases, and 5 bases stayed unmatched. Germline CDR1 MNHEY, CDR2 SVGAGI. This CDR3 is built from 16 residues.

This clonotype was counted only a few times. This chain connects TRBV12-3 or TRBV12-4 to TRBJ2-1; 13 bases are shared with TRBD2. V lost 3 bases and J lost 8; bases outside the gene matches: 4. This CDR3 is 15 amino acids long. CDR3 protein: CASSFGLAGADEQFF. CDR3 DNA: TGTGCCAGCAGTTTCGGACTAGCGGGAGCGGATGAGCAGTTCTTC.

The chain has TRBV20-1 and TRBJ1-5, with 7 positions matching TRBD1. Germline-derived CDR1 and CDR2 are DFQATT and SNEGSKA (reference sequence). The CDR3 loop spans 15 amino acids. After removal of 5 bases from V and 0 bases from J, the junction contained 7 bases not matched to a gene. Written as DNA, the CDR3 is TGCAGTGCTGGAACAGGGGTTTATAGCAATCAGCCCCAGCATTTT. It yields the protein CSAGTGVYSNQPQHF.

This clonotype was seen at least ten times. V is TRBV30 and J is TRBJ2-7; no definite D call. CDR1 is GTSNPN, CDR2 SVGIG, per germline (reference sequence). The CDR3 loop spans 11 amino acids. With 5 bases removed from V and 3 bases from J, the gap between germline ends came to 8 bases. The CDR3 DNA sequence: TGTGCCTGGGGGCTCTTCTACGAGCAGTACTTC. This encodes CAWGLFYEQYF.

This rearrangement joins TRBV5-1 to TRBJ2-4; D is undetermined. Germline CDR1 is SGHRS and CDR2 is YFSETQ. Trimming removed 2 bases at V and 9 bases at J, with 6 bases between. This CDR3 has 11 amino acids. The CDR3 is CASSFQSIQYF. The CDR3, as DNA: TGCGCCAGCAGCTTCCAGAGCATTCAGTACTTC.

Regarding this clonotype: Mismatch with germline at one junction end may stem from a read error. The rearrangement joins TRBV2 to TRBJ2-1; 9 bases are shared with TRBD2. Germline CDR1 SNHLY, CDR2 FYNNEI. There are 15 residues in the CDR3. The DNA for the CDR3 is TGTGCGAGCAGTAGCGGGAGCTTGGTAGGCAATGAGCAGTTCTTC. Residues: CASSSGSLVGNEQFF.

This clonotype has more than one count but fewer than ten. This rearrangement joins TRBV2 to TRBJ2-5; tentative D call: TRBD1 (7 bases). V gave up 6 bases and J gave up 5 bases, with 10 bases separating them. CDR1 and CDR2 (germline): SNHLY, FYNNEI. The CDR3 extends over 12 amino acids. CDR3 residues: CASRPGGETQYF. The CDR3 DNA follows: TGTGCCAGCAGACCAGGGGGGGAGACCCAGTACTTC.

This clonotype has a single count. V is TRBV14 and J is TRBJ2-5; D ambiguous. The CDR3 extends over 14 amino acids. Trimming stripped 4 bases from V and 11 bases from J, with 20 bases between. Germline V CDR1 and CDR2: SGHDN, FVKESK. CDR3 nucleotides: TGTGCCAGCAGCCGGGCGCTCATTTACAATGAGCAGTACTTC. Translated, it gives CASSRALIYNEQYF.

The V gene is TRBV28, the J gene TRBJ2-5; 10 bases fit TRBD1. V lost 3 bases, J lost 5 bases, and 6 bases stayed unmatched. Germline V gene sequence: CDR1 MDHEN, CDR2 SYDVKM. This CDR3 is 15 amino acids long. The CDR3 protein is CASSFEGGQGETQYF. The DNA for the CDR3 is TGTGCCAGCAGTTTCGAGGGGGGACAGGGGGAGACCCAGTACTTC.